This T cell receptor beta chain came from a study of T cells after yellow fever vaccination. Overall study: For low cell numbers, libraries were made with SMART-Seq v4 Ultra Low Input. Study outcomes and limitations: A secondary response was less intense yet reached its peak sooner, at day 5 versus 15. In post-booster samples, most primary-vaccination clones reappeared (about 96% CD4, 70% to 90% CD8).

A process of 5'RACE template switching, which added a universal primer site and UMIs, was used to make TCR cDNA. Each CDR3 protein gets one entry after TCRdb re-called the 5' RACE reads with MiXCR. The table lists 500,000 to 650,000 distinct CDR3 sequences, 9% to 15% of them singletons. This clonotype was detected a few times. Antigen specificity is unknown. CDR3 size: 13 residues. The V and J ends lost 0 bases and 5 bases respectively, with 7 bases between them. Germline assignment: CDR1 ENHRY and CDR2 SYGVKD. J is TRBJ1-2 and V is TRBV10-3; the D is unclear. Sequencing used PBMCs, obtained on the day of the yellow fever booster vaccination. The TCR comes from a man aged 30 to 39 who received the YFV17D yellow fever vaccine. The CDR3 loop is CAISESSEYGYTF. CDR3 nucleotides: TGTGCCATCAGTGAGTCCTCAGAGTATGGCTACACCTTC.